This record looks at one T cell receptor beta chain sequence and its context. Its antigen remains unknown. The entry originates in a study of cytomegalovirus exposure and HLA in healthy donors. The PCR used 60 Vbeta and 13 Jbeta primers. This table comes from immunoSEQ multiplex PCR, and its TCRdb copy is limited to in-frame clones, with some not included. The repertoire includes roughly 200,000 clones, 70% to 75% of them detected once, and just under 3% sits in the top ten. Regarding the study as a whole: A later analysis showed TCR association rates differing by HLA locus, peaking at DRB1 and lowest at HLA-C. Generally TCR sequences proved uncommon, though certain public TCRs appeared in numerous donors. Later genetic work tied a missense DCLRE1C variant to beta-chain V and J trimming.

The germline gives CDR1 WNHNN, CDR2 SYGVQD (reference sequence). V lost 2 bases and J lost 5, with 15 bases in between. This CDR3 comprises 15 residues. The source is a male donor in good health and CMV-seronegative. Sequencing was performed on PBMCs. The genes are TRBV10-1 and TRBJ2-5; a weak D match, TRBD1 (6 bases). CDR3 loop: CASSEVQGGAETQYF. DNA for the CDR3: TGCGCCAGCAGTGAGGTACAGGGCGGCGCGGAGACCCAGTACTTC.